This T cell receptor beta chain was sequenced for a study of early T cells in non-severe SARS-CoV-2 infection. Study details: With bulk RNA from unsorted whole blood as input, sequencing yielded unpaired chains.

This clonotype was detected a few times. Its matching antigen is unknown. Trimming stripped 6 bases from V and 0 bases from J, with 12 bases between. CDR3 length: 14 amino acids. Germline CDR1 and CDR2: DFQATT and SNEGSKA (reference sequence). Individual cDNA molecules were tagged with unique molecular identifiers, the study reported. TCRdb independently ran MiXCR on the 5' RACE reads; one entry per CDR3 protein. The repertoire has around 81,000 distinct CDR3 sequences, more than 13% of them found once; the top ten carry approximately 9.9%. Study results and caveats: VDJdb-based matching was biased toward anti-spike CD8 responses and missed private and CD4 specificities.

The V gene is TRBV20-1, the J gene TRBJ2-1, with D maybe TRBD1 (7 bases). The sequence was collected from an adult who was a healthcare worker with PCR-confirmed SARS-CoV-2 infection or an uninfected control (not recorded which). The sequencing input was whole blood. The CDR3 loop is CSAPGGSSYNEQFF. The CDR3 nucleotides read TGCAGTGCCCCAGGGGGGAGCTCCTACAATGAGCAGTTCTTC.